This T cell receptor beta chain emerged from a study of T cell responses to AZD1222 COVID-19 vaccine. Data came from immunoSEQ multiplex PCR; TCRdb stores just in-frame clones and leaves some out. The sample lists 150,000 to 200,000 clones, about 92% seen once, with roughly 2.5% in the top ten. Study-wide results and caveats: Researchers took repertoire samples only after the peak T cell response had come. Among the donors, most were white British and more were female, and clonal diversity was possibly underestimated.

Points on this clone: Antigen unknown.

The V gene's germline CDR1 is SEHNR and CDR2 FQNEAQ (reference sequence). The CDR3 has 14 residues. V gave up 0 bases and J gave up 4 bases, with 9 bases separating them. The chain employs TRBV7-9 and TRBJ1-2; D is undetermined. This specimen consisted of peripheral blood, obtained on day 0 of AZD1222 vaccination. This sequence was found in an adult in good health. This CDR3 reads CASSLASQIYGYTF. The CDR3 nucleotides read TGTGCCAGCAGCTTAGCTAGCCAGATCTATGGCTACACCTTC.